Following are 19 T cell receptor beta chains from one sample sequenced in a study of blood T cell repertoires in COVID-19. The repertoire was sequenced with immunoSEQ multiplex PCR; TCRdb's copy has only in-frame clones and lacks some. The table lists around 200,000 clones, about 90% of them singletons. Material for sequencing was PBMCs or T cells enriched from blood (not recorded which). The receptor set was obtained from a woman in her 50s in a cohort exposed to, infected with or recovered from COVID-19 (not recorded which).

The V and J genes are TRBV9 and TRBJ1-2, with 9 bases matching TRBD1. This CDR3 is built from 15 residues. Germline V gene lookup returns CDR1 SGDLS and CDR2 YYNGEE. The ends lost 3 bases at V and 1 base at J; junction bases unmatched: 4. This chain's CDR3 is CASSEDRGDNYGYTF. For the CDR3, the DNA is TGTGCCAGCAGCGAGGACAGGGGAGATAACTATGGCTACACCTTC.

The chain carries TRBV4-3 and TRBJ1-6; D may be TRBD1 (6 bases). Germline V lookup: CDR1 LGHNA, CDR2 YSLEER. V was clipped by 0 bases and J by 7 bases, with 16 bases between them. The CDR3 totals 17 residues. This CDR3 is CASSQDRTEWSNSPLHF. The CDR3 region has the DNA TGCGCCAGCAGCCAAGATCGGACAGAATGGTCGAATTCACCCCTCCACTTT.

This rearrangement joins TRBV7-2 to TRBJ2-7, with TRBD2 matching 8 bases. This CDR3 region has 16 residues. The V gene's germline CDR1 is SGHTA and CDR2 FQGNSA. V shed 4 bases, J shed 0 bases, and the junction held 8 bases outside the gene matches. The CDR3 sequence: CASSSLAGGSSYEQYF. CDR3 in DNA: TGTGCCAGCAGCTCACTGGCGGGGGGAAGCTCCTACGAGCAGTACTTC.

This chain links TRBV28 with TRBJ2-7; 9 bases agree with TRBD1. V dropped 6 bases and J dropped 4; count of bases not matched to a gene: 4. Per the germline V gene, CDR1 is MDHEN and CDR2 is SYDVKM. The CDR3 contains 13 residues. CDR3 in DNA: TGTGCCAGCAGACCCGACAGGGGGTACGAGCAGTACTTC. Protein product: CASRPDRGYEQYF.

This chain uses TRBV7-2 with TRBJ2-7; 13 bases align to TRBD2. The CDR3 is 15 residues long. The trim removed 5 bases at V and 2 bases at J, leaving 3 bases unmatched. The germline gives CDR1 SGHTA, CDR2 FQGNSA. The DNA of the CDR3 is TGTGCCAGCAGCATCACTAGCGGGGGGGCCTACGAGCAGTACTTC. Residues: CASSITSGGAYEQYF. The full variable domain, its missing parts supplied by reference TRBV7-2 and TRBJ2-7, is GAGVSQSPSNKVTEKGKDVELRCDPISGHTALYWYRQSLGQGLEFLIYFQGNSAPDKSGLPSDRFSAERTGGSVSTLTIQRTQQEDSAVYLCASSITSGGAYEQYFGPGTRLTVT.

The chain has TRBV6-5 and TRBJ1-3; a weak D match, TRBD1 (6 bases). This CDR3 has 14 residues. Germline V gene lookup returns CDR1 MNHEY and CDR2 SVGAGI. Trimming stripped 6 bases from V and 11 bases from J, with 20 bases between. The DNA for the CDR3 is TGTGCCAGCAGACCTATGACAGGTGTGCTTTCCATATATTTT. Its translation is CASRPMTGVLSIYF.

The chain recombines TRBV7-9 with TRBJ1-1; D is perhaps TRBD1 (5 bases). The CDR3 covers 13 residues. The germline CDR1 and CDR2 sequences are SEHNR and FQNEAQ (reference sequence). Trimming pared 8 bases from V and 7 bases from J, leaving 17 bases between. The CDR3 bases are TGTGCCAGCGGGTCGCGGGGGGGTGTTGAAGCTTTCTTT. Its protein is CASGSRGGVEAFF.

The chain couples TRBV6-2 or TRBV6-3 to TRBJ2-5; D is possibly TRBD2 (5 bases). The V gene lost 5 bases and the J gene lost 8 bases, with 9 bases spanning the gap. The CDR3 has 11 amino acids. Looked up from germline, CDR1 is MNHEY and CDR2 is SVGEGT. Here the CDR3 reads CASSLGETQYF. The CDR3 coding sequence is TGTGCCAGCAGTCTCGGGGAAACCCAGTACTTC.

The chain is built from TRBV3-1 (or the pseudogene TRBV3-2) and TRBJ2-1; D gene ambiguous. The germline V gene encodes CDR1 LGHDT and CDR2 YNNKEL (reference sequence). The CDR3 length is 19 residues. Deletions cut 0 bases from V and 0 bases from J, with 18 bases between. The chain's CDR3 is CASSQDYSPAASSYNEQFF. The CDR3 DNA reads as TGTGCCAGCAGCCAAGATTACTCACCGGCGGCCTCCTCCTACAATGAGCAGTTCTTC.

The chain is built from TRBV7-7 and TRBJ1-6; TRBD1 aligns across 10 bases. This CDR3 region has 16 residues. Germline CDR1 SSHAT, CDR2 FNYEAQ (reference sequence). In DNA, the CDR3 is TGTGCTAGCCCCCCGGGACAGGGGCCGATTAGGGCGCCCCTCCACTTT. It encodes CASPPGQGPIRAPLHF.

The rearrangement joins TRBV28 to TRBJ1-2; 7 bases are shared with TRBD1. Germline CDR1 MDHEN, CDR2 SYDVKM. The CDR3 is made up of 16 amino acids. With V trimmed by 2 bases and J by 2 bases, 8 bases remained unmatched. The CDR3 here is CASSLERQGLNYGYTF. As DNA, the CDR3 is TGTGCCAGCAGTTTAGAGAGACAGGGTCTCAACTATGGCTACACCTTC.

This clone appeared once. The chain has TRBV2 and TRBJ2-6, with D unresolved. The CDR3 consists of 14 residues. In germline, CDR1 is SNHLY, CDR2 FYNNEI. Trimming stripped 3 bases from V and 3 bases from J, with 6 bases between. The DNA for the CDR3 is TGTGCCAGCAGTGATAGTGTTGGGGCCAACGTCCTGACTTTC. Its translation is CASSDSVGANVLTF.

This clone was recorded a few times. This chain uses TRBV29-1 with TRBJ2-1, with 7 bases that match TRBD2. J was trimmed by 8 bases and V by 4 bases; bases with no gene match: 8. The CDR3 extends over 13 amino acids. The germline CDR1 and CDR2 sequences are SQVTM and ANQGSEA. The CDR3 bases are TGCAGCGTTGGGGGACTCGCGGGGGATGAGCAGTTCTTC. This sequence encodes CSVGGLAGDEQFF.

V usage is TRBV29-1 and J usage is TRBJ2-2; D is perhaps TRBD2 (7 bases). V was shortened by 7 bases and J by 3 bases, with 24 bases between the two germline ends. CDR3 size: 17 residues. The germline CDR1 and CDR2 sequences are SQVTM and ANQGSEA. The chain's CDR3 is CSGGARGARGYTGELFF. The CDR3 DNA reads TGCAGCGGTGGGGCCAGGGGCGCGCGGGGGTACACCGGGGAGCTGTTTTTT.

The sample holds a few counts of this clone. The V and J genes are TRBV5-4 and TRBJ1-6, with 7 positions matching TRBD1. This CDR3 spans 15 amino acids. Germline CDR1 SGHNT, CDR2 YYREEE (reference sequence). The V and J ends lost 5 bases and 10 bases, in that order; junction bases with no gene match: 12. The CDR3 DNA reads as TGTGCCAGCAGGACAGGGTTGGAAGGTTCGTCACCCCTCCACTTT. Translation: CASRTGLEGSSPLHF.

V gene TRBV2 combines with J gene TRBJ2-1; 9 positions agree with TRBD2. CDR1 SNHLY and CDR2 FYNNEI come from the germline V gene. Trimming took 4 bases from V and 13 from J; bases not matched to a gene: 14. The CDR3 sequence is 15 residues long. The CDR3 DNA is TGTGCCAGCAGTGCCCACGGCGGGGGGGCACTCCCTCAGTTCTTC. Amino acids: CASSAHGGGALPQFF. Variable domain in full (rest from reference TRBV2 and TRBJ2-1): EPEVTQTPSHQVTQMGQEVILRCVPISNHLYFYWYRQILGQKVEFLVSFYNNEISEKSEIFDDQFSVERPDGSNFTLKIRSTKLEDSAMYFCASSAHGGGALPQFFGPGTRLTVL.

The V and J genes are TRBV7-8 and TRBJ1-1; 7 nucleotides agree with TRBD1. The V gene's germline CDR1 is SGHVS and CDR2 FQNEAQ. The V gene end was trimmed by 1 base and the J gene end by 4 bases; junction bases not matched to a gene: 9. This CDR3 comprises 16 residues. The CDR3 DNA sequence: TGTGCCAGCAGCTTAGAAAGGGCGGCAGGGGGCACTGAAGCTTTCTTT. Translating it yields CASSLERAAGGTEAFF.

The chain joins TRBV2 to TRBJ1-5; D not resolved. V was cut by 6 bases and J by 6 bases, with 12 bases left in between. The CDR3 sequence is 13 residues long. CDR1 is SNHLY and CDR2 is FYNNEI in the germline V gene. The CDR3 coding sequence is TGTGCCAGCAGCGGAGGGAGCCTTCAGCCCCAGCATTTT. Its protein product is CASSGGSLQPQHF.

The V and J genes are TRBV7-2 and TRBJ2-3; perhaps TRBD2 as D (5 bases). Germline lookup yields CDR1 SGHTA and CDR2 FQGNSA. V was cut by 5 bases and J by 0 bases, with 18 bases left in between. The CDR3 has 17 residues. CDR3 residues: CASSARPPGTSTDTQYF. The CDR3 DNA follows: TGTGCCAGCAGCGCCCGACCCCCGGGAACTAGCACAGATACGCAGTATTTT.